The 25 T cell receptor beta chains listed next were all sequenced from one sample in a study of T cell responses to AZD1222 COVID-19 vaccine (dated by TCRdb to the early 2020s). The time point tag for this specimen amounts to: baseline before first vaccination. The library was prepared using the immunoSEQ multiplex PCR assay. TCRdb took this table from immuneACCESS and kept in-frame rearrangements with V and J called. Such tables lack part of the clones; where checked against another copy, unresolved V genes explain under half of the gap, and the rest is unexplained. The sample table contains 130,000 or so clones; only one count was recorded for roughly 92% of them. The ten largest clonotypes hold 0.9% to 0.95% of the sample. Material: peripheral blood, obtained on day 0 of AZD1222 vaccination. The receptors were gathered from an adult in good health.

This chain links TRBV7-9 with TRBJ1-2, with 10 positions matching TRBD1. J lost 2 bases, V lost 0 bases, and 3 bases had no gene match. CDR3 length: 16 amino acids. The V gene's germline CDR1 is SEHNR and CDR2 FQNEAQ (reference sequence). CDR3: CASSLARTGGNYGYTF. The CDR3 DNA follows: TGTGCCAGCAGCTTAGCTAGGACAGGGGGAAACTATGGCTACACCTTC.

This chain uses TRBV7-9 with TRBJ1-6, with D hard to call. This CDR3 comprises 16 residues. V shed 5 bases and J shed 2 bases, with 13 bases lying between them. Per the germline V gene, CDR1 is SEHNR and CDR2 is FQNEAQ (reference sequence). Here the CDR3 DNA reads TGTGCCAGCAGCCCCTCCCTCACCCCCTATAATTCACCCCTCCACTTT. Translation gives CASSPSLTPYNSPLHF.

CDR3: CASSLRQPQHF. CDR3 DNA: TGTGCCAGTAGTCTACGGCAGCCCCAGCATTTT. J is TRBJ1-5 and V is TRBV19, with D unclear. This CDR3 is built from 11 residues. Trimming cost V 5 bases and J 7 bases, with 6 bases left between them. Per the germline V gene, CDR1 is LNHDA and CDR2 is SQIVND (reference sequence).

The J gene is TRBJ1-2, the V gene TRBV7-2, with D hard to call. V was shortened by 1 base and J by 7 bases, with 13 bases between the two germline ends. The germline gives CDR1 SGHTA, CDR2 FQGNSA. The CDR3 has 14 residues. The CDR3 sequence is CASSLGPPGLGYTF. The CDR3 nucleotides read TGTGCCAGCAGCTTAGGGCCCCCTGGCCTTGGCTACACCTTC.

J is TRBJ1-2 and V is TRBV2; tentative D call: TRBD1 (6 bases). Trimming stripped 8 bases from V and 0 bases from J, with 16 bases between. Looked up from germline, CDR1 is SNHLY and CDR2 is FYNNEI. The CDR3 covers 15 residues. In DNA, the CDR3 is TGTGCCAGCCGGGGGGGGCGGACAACTAACTATGGCTACACCTTC. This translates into CASRGGRTTNYGYTF.

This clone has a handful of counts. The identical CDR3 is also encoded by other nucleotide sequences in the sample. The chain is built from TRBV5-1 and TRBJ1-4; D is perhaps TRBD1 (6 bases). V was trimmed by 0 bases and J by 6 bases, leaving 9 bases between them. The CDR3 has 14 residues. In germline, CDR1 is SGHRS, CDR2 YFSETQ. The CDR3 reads CASSLGRGDEKLFF. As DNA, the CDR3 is TGCGCCAGCAGCTTGGGAAGGGGGGATGAAAAACTGTTTTTT. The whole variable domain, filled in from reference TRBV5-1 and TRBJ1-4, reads KAGVTQTPRYLIKTRGQQVTLSCSPISGHRSVSWYQQTPGQGLQFLFEYFSETQRNKGNFPGRFSGRQFSNSRSEMNVSTLELGDSALYLCASSLGRGDEKLFFGSGTQLSVL.

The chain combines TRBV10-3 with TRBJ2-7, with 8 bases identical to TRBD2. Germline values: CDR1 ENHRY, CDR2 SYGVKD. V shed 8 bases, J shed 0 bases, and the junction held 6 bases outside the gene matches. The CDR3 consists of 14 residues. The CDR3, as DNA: TGTGCCATCCATAGCGGGGAGAGCTCCTACGAGCAGTACTTC. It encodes CAIHSGESSYEQYF.

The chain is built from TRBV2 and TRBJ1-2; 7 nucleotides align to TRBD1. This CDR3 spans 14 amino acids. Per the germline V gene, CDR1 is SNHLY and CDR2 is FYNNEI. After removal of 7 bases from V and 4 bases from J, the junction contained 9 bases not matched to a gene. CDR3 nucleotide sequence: TGTGCCAGCACCCGGTACGGGACAGTCTATGGCTACACCTTC. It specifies CASTRYGTVYGYTF.

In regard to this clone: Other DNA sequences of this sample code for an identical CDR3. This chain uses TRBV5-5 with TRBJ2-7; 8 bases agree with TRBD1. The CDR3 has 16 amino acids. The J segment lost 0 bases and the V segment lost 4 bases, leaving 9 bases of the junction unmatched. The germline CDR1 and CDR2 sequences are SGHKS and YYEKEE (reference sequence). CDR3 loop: CASSALGQGASYEQYF. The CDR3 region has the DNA TGTGCCAGCAGCGCGCTGGGGCAGGGGGCCTCCTACGAGCAGTACTTC.

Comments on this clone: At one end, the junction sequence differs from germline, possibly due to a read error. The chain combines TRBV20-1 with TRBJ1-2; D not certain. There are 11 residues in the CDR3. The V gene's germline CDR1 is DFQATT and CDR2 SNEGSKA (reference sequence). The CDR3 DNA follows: TGCAGTGCTAGAGATTCGGCTCCCGCTCGCTTC. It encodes CSARDSAPARF.

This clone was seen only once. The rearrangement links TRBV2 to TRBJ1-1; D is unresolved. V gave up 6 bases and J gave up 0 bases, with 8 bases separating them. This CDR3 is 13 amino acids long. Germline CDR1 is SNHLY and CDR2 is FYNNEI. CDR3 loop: CASSETMNTEAFF. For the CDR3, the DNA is TGTGCCAGCAGCGAGACAATGAACACTGAAGCTTTCTTT.

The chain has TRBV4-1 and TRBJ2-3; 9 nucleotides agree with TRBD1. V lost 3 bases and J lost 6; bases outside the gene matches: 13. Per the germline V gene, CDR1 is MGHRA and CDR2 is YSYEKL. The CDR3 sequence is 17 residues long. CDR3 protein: CASSQIPGTGMLDTQYF. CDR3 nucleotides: TGCGCCAGCAGCCAGATCCCCGGGACAGGGATGCTGGATACGCAGTATTTT.

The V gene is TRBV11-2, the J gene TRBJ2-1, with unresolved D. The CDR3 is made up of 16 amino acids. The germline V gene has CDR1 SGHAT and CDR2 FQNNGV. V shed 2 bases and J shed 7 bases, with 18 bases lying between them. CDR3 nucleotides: TGTGCCAGCAGCTTAAACCGAATACTGAGCCCTAATGAGCAGTTCTTC. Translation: CASSLNRILSPNEQFF.

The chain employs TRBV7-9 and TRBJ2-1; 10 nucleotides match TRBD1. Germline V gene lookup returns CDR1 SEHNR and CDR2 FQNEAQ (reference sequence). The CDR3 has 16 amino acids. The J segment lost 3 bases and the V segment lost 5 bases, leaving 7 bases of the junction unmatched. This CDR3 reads CASSNRGTGDYNEQFF. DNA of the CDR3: TGTGCCAGCAGCAATAGAGGGACAGGGGACTACAATGAGCAGTTCTTC. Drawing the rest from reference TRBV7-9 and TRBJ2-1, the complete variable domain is DTGVSQNPRHKITKRGQNVTFRCDPISEHNRLYWYRQTLGQGPEFLTYFQNEAQLEKSRLLSDRFSAERPKGSFSTLEIQRTEQGDSAMYLCASSNRGTGDYNEQFFGPGTRLTVL.

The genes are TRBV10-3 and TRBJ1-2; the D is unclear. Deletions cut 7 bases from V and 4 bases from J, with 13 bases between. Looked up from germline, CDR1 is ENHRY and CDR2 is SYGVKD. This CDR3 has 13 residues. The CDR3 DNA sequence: TGTGCCATCAATCGAGGACTACCCTATGGCTACACCTTC. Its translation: CAINRGLPYGYTF.

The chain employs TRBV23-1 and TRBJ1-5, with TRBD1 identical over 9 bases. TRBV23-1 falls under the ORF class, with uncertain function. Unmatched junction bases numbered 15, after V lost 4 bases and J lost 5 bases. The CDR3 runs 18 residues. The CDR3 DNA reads TGCGCCAGCAGTCCACGGACAGGGGCCAAGGGTTGGGATCAGCCCCAGCATTTT. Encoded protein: CASSPRTGAKGWDQPQHF.

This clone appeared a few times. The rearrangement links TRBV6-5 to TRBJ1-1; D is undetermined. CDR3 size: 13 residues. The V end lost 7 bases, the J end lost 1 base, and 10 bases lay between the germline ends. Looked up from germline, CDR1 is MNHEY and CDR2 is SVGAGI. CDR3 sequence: CASTAGRNTEAFF. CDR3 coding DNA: TGTGCCAGCACTGCCGGTCGGAACACTGAAGCTTTCTTT.

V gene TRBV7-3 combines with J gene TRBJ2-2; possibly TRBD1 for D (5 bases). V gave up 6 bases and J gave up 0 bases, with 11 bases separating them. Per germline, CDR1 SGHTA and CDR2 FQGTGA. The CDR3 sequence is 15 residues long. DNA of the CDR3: TGTGCCAGCAGTTTATCGACAGCGAACACCGGGGAGCTGTTTTTT. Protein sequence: CASSLSTANTGELFF.

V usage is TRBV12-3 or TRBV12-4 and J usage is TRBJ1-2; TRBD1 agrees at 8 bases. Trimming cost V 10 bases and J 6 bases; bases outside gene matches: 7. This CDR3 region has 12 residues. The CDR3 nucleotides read TGTGCCATAGCAGGGGGCGCGAATGGCTACACCTTC. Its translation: CAIAGGANGYTF.

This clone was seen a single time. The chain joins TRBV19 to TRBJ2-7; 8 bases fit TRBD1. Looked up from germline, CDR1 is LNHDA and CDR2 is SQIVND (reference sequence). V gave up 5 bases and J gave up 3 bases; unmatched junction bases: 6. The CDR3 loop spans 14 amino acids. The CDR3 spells CASSAGDRLYEQYF. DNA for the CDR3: TGTGCCAGTAGTGCCGGGGACAGGCTCTACGAGCAGTACTTC.

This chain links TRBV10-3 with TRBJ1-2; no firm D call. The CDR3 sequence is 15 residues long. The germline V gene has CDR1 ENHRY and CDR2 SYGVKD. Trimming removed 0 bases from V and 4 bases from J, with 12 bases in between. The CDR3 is CAISESRQAIYGYTF. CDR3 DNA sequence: TGTGCCATCAGTGAGTCGCGGCAGGCTATCTATGGCTACACCTTC.

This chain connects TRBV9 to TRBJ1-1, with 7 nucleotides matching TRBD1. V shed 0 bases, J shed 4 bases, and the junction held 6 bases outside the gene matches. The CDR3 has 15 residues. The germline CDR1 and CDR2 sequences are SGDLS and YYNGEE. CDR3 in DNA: TGTGCCAGCAGCGTAGAAGGGGGCGATGGCACTGAAGCTTTCTTT. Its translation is CASSVEGGDGTEAFF.

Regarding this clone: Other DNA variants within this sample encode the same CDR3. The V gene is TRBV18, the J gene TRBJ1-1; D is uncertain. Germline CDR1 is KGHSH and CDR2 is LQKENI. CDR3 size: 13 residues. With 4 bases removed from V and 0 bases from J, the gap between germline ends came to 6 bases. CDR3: CASSQGMNTEAFF. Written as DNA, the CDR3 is TGTGCCAGCTCACAGGGAATGAACACTGAAGCTTTCTTT.

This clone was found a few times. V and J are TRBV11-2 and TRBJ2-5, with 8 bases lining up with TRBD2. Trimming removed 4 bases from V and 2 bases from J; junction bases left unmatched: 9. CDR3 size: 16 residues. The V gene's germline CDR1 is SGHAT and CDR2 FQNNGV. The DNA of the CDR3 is TGTGCCAGCAGCTCCTCGCCGGGACTAGGGCAAGAGACCCAGTACTTC. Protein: CASSSSPGLGQETQYF.

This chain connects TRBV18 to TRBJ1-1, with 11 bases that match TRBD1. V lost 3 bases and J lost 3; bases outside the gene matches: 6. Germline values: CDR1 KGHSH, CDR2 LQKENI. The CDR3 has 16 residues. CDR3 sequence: CASSPIRTGGHTEAFF. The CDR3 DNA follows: TGTGCCAGCTCACCGATCAGGACAGGGGGCCACACTGAAGCTTTCTTT.